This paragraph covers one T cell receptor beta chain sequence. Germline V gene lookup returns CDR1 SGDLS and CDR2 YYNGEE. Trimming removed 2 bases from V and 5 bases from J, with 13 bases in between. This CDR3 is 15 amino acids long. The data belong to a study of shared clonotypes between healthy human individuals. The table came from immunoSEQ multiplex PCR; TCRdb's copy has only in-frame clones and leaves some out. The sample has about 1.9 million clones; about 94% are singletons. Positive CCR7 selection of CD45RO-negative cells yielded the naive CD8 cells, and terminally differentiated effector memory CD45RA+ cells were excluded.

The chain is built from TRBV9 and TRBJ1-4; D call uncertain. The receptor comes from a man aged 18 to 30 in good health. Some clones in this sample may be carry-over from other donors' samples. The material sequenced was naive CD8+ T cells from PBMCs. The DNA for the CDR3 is TGTGCCAGCAGCGTTTATCCTGGAGCGAATGAAAAACTGTTTTTT. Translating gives CASSVYPGANEKLFF.